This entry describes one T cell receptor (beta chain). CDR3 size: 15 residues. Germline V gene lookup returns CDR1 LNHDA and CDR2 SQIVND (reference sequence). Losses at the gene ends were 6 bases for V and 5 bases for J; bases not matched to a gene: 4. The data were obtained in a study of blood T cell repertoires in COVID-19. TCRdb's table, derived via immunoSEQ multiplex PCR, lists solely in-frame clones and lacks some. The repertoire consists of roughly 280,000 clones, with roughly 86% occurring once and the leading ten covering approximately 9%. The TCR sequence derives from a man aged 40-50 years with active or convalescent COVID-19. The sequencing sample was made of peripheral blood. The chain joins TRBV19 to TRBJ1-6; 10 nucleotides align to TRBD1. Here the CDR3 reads CASRSGTGDNSPLHF. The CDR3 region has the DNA TGTGCCAGTAGATCGGGGACAGGGGATAATTCACCCCTCCACTTT.